This T cell receptor beta chain is from a study of long-term antiretroviral therapy in people with HIV. Deletions cut 4 bases from V and 3 bases from J, with 25 bases between. The CDR3 contains 19 residues. Germline V gene sequence: CDR1 SEHNR, CDR2 FQNEAQ (reference sequence). Survey level was the resolution at which the v3.0 immunoSEQ assay ran. Clones were read by immunoSEQ multiplex PCR, and TCRdb kept only the in-frame ones, dropping some. This sample carries roughly 28,000 clones, nearly 97% of them seen once, and the ten largest clones take over 7%. The specimen was unsorted PBMCs, collected 5.3 years after starting antiretroviral therapy. The V and J genes are TRBV7-9 and TRBJ1-5; D perhaps matches TRBD1 (5 bases). The sequence was collected from a man aged 25-40 years with HIV. DNA for the CDR3: TGTGCCAGCAGCTCTATGCGGTCCGGGGGGAAGTCCCACAATCAGCCCCAGCATTTT. Translating it yields CASSSMRSGGKSHNQPQHF.